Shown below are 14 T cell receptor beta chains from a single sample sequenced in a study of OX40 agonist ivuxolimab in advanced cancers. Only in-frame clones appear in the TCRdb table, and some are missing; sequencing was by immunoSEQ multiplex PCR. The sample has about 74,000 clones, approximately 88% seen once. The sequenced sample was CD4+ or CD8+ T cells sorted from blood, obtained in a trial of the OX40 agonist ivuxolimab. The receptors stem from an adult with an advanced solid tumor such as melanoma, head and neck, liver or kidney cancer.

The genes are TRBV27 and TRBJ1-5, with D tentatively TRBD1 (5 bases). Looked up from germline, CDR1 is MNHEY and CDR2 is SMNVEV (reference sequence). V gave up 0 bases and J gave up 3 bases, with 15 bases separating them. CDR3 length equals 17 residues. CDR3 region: CASSLSGGRRFNQPQHF. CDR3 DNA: TGTGCCAGCAGTTTATCGGGGGGACGGCGTTTCAATCAGCCCCAGCATTTT.

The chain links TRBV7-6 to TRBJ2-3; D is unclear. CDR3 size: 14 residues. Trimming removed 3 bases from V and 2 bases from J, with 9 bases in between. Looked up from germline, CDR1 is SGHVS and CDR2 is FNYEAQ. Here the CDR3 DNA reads TGTGCCAGCAGCTTGGGCGCCACCACAGATACGCAGTATTTT. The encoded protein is CASSLGATTDTQYF.

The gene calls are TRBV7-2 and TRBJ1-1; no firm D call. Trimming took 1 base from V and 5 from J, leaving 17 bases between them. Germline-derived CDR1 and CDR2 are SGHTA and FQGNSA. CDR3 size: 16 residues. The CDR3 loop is CASSLGPSSTDTEAFF. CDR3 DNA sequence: TGTGCCAGCAGCTTAGGCCCTTCGTCGACCGATACTGAAGCTTTCTTT. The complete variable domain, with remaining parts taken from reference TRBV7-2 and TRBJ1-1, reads GAGVSQSPSNKVTEKGKDVELRCDPISGHTALYWYRQSLGQGLEFLIYFQGNSAPDKSGLPSDRFSAERTGGSVSTLTIQRTQQEDSAVYLCASSLGPSSTDTEAFFGQGTRLTVV.

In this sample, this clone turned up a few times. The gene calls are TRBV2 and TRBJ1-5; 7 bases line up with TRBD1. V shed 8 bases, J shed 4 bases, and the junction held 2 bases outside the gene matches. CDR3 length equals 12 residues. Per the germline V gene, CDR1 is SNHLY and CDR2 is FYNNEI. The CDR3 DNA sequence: TGTGCCAGCGGGACAGCAAATCAGCCCCAGCATTTT. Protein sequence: CASGTANQPQHF.

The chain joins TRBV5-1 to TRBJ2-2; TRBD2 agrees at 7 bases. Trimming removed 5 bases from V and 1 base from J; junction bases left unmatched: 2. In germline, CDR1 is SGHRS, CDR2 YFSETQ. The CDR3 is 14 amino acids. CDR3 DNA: TGCGCCAGCAGACTAGCGTGGAACACCGGGGAGCTGTTTTTT. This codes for CASRLAWNTGELFF. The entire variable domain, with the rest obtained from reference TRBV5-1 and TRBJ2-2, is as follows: KAGVTQTPRYLIKTRGQQVTLSCSPISGHRSVSWYQQTPGQGLQFLFEYFSETQRNKGNFPGRFSGRQFSNSRSEMNVSTLELGDSALYLCASRLAWNTGELFFGEGSRLTVL.

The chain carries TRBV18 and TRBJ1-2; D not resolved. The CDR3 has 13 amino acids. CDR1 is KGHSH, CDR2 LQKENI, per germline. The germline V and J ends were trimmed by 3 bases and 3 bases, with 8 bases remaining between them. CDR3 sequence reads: CASSPGSDYGYTF. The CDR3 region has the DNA TGTGCCAGCTCACCCGGTTCGGACTATGGCTACACCTTC.

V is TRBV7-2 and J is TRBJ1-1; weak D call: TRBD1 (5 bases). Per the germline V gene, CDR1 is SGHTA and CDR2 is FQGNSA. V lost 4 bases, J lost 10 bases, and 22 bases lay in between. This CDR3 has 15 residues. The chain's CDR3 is CASSSGGATSRPAFF. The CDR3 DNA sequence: TGTGCCAGCAGCTCTGGCGGGGCAACGTCCCGCCCAGCTTTCTTT.

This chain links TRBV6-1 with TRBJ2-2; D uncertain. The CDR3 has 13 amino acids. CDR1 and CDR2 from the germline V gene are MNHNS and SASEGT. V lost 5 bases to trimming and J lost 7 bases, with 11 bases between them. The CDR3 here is CASSLRNRGELFF. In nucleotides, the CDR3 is TGTGCCAGCAGTCTACGCAATCGCGGGGAGCTGTTTTTT.

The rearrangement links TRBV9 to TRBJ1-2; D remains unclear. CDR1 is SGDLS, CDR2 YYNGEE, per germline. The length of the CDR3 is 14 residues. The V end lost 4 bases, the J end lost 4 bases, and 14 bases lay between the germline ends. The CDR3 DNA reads TGTGCCAGCAGCCCCCGTTGGCAAAGCTATGGCTACACCTTC. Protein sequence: CASSPRWQSYGYTF.

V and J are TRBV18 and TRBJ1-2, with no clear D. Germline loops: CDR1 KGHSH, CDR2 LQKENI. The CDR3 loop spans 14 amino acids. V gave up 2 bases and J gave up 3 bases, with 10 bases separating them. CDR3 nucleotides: TGTGCCAGCTCACCAGTCTCGGACTACTATGGCTACACCTTC. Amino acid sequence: CASSPVSDYYGYTF.

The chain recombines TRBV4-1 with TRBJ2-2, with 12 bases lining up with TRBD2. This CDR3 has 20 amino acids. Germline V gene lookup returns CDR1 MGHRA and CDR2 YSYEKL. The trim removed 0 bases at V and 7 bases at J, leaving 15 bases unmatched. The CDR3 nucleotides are TGCGCCAGCAGCCAAGATCTAAGAGGGTCTAGCGGGAGGGCCAACGGGGAGCTGTTTTTT. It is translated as CASSQDLRGSSGRANGELFF.

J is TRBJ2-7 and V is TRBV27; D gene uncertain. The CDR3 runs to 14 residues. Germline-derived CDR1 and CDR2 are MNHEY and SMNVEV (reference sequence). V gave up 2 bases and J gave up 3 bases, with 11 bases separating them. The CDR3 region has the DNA TGTGCCAGCAGTTTACGGTGGCACAGCTACGAGCAGTACTTC. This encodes CASSLRWHSYEQYF.

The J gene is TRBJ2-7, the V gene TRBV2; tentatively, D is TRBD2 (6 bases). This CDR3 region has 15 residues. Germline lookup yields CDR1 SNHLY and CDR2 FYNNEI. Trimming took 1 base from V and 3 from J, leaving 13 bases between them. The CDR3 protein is CASSEVSSAYYEQYF. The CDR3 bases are TGTGCCAGCAGTGAAGTGTCTAGCGCGTACTACGAGCAGTACTTC.

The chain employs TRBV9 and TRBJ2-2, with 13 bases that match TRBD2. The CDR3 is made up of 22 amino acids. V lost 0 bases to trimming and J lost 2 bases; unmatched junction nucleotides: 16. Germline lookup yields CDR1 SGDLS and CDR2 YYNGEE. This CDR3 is CASSVVGLAGLNVKRNTGELFF. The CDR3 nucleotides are TGTGCCAGCAGCGTAGTGGGACTAGCGGGACTCAACGTAAAGCGAAACACCGGGGAGCTGTTTTTT.